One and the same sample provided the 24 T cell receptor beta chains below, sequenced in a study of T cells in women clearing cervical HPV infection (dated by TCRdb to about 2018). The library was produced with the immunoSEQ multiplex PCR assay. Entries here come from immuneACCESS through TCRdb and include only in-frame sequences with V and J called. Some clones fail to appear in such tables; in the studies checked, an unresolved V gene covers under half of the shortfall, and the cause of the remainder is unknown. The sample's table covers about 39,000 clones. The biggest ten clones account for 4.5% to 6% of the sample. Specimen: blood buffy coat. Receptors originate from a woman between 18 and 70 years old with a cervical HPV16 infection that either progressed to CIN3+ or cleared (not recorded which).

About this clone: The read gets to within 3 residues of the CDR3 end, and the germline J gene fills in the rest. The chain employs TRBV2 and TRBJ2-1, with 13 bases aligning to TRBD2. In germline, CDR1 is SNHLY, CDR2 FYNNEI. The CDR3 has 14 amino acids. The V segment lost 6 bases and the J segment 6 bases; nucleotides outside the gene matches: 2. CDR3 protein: CASRLAGGLNEQFF. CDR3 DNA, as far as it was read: TGTGCCAGCAGACTAGCGGGGGGGCTCAATGAG.

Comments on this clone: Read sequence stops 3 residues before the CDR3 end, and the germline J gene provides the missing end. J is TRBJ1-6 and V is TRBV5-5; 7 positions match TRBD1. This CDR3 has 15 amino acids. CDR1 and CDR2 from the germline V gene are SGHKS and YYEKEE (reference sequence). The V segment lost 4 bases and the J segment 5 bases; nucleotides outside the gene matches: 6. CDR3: CASSPRDSHNSPLHF. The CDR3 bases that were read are TGTGCCAGCAGCCCCCGGGACAGTCATAATTCACCC. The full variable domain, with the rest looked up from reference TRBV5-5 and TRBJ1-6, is DAGVTQSPTHLIKTRGQQVTLRCSPISGHKSVSWYQQVLGQGPQFIFQYYEKEERGRGNFPDRFSARQFPNYSSELNVNALLLGDSALYLCASSPRDSHNSPLHFGNGTRLTVT.

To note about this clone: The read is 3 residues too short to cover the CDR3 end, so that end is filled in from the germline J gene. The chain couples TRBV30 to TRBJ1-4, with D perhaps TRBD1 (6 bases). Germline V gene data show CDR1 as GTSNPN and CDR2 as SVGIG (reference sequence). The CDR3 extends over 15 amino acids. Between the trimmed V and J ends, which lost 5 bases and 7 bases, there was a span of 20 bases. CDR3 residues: CAWLPKGVVIEKLFF. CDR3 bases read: TGTGCCTGGCTCCCCAAGGGGGTTGTCATTGAAAAA.

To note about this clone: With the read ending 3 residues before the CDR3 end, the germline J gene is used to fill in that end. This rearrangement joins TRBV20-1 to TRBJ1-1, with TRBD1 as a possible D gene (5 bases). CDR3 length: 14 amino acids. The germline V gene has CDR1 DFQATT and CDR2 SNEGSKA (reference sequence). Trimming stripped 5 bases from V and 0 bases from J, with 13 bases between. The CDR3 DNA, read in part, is TGCAGTGCTCCAGACGACAGCATGAACACTGAA. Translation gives CSAPDDSMNTE. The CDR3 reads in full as CSAPDDSMNTEAFF.

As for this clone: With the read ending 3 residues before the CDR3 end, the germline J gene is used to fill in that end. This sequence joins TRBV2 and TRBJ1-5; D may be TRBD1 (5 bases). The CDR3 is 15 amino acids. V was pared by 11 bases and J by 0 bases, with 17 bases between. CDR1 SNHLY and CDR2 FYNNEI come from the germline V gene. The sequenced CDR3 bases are TGTGCCCCCTCGGGGGGGGGTTATAGCAATCAGCCC. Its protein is CAPSGGGYSNQP. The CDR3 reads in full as CAPSGGGYSNQPQHF.

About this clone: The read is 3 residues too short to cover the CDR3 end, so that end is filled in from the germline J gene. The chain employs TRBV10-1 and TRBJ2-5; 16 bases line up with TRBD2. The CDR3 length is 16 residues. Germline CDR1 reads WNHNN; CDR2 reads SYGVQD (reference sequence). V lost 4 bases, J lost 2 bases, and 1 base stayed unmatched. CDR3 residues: CASSGGLAGGQETQYF. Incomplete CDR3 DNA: TGCGCCAGCAGTGGGGGACTAGCGGGGGGGCAAGAGACC.

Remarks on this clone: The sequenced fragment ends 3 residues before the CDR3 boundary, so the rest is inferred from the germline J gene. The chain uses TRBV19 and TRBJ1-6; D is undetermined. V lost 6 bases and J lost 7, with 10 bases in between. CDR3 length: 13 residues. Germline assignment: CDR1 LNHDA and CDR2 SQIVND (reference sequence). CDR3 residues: CASRETGNSPLHF. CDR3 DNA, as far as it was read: TGTGCCAGTAGGGAGACGGGGAATTCACCC.

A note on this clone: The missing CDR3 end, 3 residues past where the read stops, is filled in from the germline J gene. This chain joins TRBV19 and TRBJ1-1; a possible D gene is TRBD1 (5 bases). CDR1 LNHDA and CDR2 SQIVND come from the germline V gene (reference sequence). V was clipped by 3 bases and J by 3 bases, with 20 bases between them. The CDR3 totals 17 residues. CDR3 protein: CASSMRFQGGRYTEAFF. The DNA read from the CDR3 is TGTGCCAGTAGTATGCGTTTTCAGGGAGGGAGATACACTGAA.

The sequenced CDR3 bases are TGTGCCAGCAGCCTGGACGGCGGGGGGGCGAATGAG. It translates to CASSLDGGGANE. The full CDR3 protein is CASSLDGGGANEQFF. The chain carries TRBV5-6 and TRBJ2-1, with TRBD2 matching over 9 bases. The CDR3 goes on 3 residues after the read ends, and that part is filled in from the germline J gene. Unmatched junction bases numbered 9, after V lost 4 bases and J lost 7 bases. This CDR3 region has 15 residues. CDR1 is SGHDT and CDR2 is YYEEEE in the germline V gene.

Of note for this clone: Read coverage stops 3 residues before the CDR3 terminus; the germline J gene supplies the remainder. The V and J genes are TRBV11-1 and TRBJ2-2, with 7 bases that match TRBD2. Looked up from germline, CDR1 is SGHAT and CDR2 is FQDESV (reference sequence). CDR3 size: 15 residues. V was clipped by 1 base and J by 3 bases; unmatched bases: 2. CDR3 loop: CASSLGLADTGELFF. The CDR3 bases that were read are TGTGCCAGCAGCTTAGGACTAGCCGACACCGGGGAG.

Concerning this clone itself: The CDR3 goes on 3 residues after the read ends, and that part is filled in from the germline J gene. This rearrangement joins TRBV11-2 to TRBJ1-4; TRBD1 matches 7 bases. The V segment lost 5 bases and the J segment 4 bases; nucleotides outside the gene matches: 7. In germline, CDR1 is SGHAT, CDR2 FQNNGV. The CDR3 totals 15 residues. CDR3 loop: CASSPRDSHNEKLFF. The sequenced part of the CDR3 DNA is TGTGCCAGCAGCCCTCGGGACAGTCATAATGAAAAA. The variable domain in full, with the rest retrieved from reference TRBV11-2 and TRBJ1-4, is EAGVAQSPRYKIIEKRQSVAFWCNPISGHATLYWYQQILGQGPKLLIQFQNNGVVDDSQLPKDRFSAERLKGVDSTLKIQPAKLEDSAVYLCASSPRDSHNEKLFFGSGTQLSVL.

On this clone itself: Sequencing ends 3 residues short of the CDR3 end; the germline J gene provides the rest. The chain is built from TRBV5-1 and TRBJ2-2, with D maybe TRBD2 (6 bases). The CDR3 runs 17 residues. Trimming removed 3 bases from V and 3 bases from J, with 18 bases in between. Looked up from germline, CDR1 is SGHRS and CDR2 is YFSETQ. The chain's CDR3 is CASSSRIRGGDTGELFF. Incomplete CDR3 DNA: TGCGCCAGCAGCTCCCGTATACGGGGCGGGGACACCGGGGAG.

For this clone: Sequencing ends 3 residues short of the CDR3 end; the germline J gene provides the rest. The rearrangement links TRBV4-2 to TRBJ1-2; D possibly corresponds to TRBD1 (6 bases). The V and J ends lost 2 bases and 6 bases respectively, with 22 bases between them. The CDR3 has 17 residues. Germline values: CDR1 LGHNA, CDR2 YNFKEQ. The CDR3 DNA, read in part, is TGTGCCAGCAGCCAATTAGATATAGGGCAGGGGTTCAATGGC. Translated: CASSQLDIGQGFNG. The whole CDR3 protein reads CASSQLDIGQGFNGYTF.

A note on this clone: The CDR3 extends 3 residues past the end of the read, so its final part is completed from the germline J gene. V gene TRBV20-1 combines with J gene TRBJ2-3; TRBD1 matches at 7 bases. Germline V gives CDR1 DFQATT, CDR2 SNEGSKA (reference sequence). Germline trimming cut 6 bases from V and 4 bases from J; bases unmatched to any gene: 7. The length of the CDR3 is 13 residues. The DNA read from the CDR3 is TGCAGTGCCCCGACAGGGCCCCCAGATACG. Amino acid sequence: CSAPTGPPDT. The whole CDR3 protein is CSAPTGPPDTQYF.

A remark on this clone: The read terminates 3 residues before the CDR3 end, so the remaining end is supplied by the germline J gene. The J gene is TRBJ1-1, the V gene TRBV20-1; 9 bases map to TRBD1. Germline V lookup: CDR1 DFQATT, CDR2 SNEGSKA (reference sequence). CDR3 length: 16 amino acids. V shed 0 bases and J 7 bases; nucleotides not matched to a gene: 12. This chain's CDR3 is CSARDPIRDRESEAFF. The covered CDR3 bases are TGCAGTGCTAGAGACCCGATACGGGACAGGGAAAGTGAA.

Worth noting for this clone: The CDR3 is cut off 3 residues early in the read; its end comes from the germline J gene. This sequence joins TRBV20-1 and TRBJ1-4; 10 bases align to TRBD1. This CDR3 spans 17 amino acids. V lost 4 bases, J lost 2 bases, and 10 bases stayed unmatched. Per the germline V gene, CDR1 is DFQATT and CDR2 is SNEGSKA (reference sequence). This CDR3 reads CSAKGGTGVGTNEKLFF. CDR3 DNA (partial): TGCAGTGCTAAAGGCGGGACAGGGGTAGGGACTAATGAAAAA.

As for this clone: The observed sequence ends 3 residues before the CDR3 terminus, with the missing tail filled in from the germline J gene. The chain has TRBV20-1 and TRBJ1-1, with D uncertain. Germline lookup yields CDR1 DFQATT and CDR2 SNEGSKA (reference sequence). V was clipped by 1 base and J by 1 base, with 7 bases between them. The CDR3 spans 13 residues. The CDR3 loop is CSARALANTEAFF. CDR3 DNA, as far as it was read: TGCAGTGCTAGAGCGTTAGCGAACACTGAA.

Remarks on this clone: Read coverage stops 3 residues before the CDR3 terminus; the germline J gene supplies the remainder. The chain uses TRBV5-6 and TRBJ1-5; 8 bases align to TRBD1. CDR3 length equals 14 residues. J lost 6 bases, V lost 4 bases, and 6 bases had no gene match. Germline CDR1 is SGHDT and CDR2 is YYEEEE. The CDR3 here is CASSIRQGSQPQHF. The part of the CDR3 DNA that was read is TGTGCCAGCAGCATAAGACAGGGGAGTCAGCCC. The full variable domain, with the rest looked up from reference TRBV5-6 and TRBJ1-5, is DAGVTQSPTHLIKTRGQQVTLRCSPKSGHDTVSWYQQALGQGPQFIFQYYEEEERQRGNFPDRFSGHQFPNYSSELNVNALLLGDSALYLCASSIRQGSQPQHFGDGTRLSIL.

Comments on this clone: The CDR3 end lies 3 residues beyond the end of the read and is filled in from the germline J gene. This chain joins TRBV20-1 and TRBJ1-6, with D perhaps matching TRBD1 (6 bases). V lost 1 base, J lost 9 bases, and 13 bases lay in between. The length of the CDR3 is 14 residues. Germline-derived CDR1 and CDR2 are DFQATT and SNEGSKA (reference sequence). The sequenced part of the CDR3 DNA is TGCAGTGCTAGAGTTTTGGGGGCGAGTTCACCC. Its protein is CSARVLGASSP. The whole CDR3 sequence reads CSARVLGASSPLHF.

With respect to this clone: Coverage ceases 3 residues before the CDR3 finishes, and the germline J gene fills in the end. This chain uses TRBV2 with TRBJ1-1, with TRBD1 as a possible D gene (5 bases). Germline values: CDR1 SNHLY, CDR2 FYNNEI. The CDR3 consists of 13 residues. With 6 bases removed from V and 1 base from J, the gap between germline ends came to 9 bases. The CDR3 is CASSLTGNTEAFF. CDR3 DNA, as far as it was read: TGTGCCAGCAGCCTTACAGGGAACACTGAA.

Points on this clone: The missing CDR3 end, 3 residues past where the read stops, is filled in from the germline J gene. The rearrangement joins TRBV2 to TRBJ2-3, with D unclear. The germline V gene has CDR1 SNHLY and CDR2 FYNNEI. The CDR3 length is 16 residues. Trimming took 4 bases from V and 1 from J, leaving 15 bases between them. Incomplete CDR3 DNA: TGTGCCAGCAGTGCGGAGTCGTGGGCCCGCACAGATACG. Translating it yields CASSAESWARTDT. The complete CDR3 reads CASSAESWARTDTQYF.

CDR3 sequence reads: CAISESRQGGDYGYTF. CDR3 DNA (partial): TGTGCCATCAGTGAGTCACGACAGGGGGGAGACTATGGC. The rearrangement uses TRBV10-3 and TRBJ1-2; 9 positions agree with TRBD1. With the read ending 3 residues before the CDR3 end, the germline J gene is used to fill in that end. Per the germline V gene, CDR1 is ENHRY and CDR2 is SYGVKD. V was clipped by 0 bases and J by 3 bases; unmatched bases: 5. The CDR3 is 16 amino acids.

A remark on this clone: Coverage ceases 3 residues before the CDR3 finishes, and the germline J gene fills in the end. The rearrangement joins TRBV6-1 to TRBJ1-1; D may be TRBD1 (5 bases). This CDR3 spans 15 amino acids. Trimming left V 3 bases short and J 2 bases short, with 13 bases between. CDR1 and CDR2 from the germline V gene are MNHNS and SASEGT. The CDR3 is CASSDRENLNTEAFF. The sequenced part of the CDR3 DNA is TGTGCCAGCAGTGACAGGGAAAACCTCAACACTGAA.

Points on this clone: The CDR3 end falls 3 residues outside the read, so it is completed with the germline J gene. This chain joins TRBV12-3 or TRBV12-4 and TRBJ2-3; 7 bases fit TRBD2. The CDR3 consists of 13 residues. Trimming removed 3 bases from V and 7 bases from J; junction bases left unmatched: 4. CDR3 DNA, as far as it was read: TGTGCCAGCAGTTTTTCGACTAGCAATACG. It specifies CASSFSTSNT. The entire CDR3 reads CASSFSTSNTQYF.